This TCR beta chain originates from a study of shared clonotypes between healthy human individuals. Study context: Those who served as donors were a couple of women and a few men between the ages of 18 and 49.

Sequencing was performed with immunoSEQ multiplex PCR; in TCRdb, only in-frame clones are kept and a portion is missing. The sample shows about 1.5 million clones, 98% of them seen only once. There are 15 residues in the CDR3. V shed 11 bases and J 5 bases; nucleotides not matched to a gene: 8. The germline CDR1 and CDR2 sequences are LNHDA and SQIVND (reference sequence). Sequenced sample: naive CD4+ T cells sorted from blood. Subset in this sample: CD45RA+ positively selected. The chain carries TRBV19 and TRBJ2-1, with TRBD2 identical over 14 bases. The clonotype originates from a young man in good health. The CDR3 DNA reads as TGTGCCTCCACCGGACTAGCGGGAGGCCACAATGAGCAGTTCTTC. It is translated as CASTGLAGGHNEQFF.